This entry lists 16 T cell receptor beta chains sequenced from one sample in a study of cytomegalovirus exposure and HLA in healthy donors. 13 Jbeta primers and 60 Vbeta primers were used for the PCR. The repertoire was sequenced with immunoSEQ multiplex PCR; TCRdb's copy has only in-frame clones and lacks some. The sample holds around 150,000 clones, 70% to 85% seen once. Sequencing was carried out using PBMCs. The source is a male donor in good health and CMV-seronegative.

The chain combines TRBV19 with TRBJ2-3; 9 bases align to TRBD1. Germline loops: CDR1 LNHDA, CDR2 SQIVND (reference sequence). After removal of 8 bases from V and 3 bases from J, the junction contained 3 bases not matched to a gene. The CDR3 spans 13 residues. The CDR3 nucleotides read TGTGCCAGTGCCGACAGGGGGACAGATACGCAGTATTTT. Amino acid sequence: CASADRGTDTQYF.

V gene TRBV5-1 combines with J gene TRBJ2-1, with a possible D match to TRBD2 (6 bases). The CDR3 is 16 residues long. The V gene lost 4 bases and the J gene lost 9 bases, with 23 bases spanning the gap. CDR1 and CDR2 from the germline V gene are SGHRS and YFSETQ. The CDR3 loop is CASSLGGLTRAIEQFF. The CDR3 bases are TGCGCCAGCAGCCTGGGGGGACTCACAAGGGCAATTGAGCAGTTCTTC.

The chain is built from TRBV13 and TRBJ2-7; TRBD2 is a possible D gene (5 bases). This CDR3 is 13 amino acids long. Trimming left V 2 bases short and J 5 bases short, with 10 bases between. The germline CDR1 and CDR2 sequences are PRHDT and FYEKMQ (reference sequence). The CDR3 loop is CASSLPAENEQYF. As DNA, the CDR3 is TGTGCCAGCAGCTTACCAGCGGAGAACGAGCAGTACTTC.

This sequence joins TRBV18 and TRBJ2-5; 9 nucleotides align to TRBD2. The CDR3 consists of 14 residues. The ends lost 3 bases at V and 1 base at J; junction bases unmatched: 0. Germline loops: CDR1 KGHSH, CDR2 LQKENI. As DNA, the CDR3 is TGTGCCAGCTCACCGGGACTAGCCCAAGAGACCCAGTACTTC. It codes for CASSPGLAQETQYF.

The chain couples TRBV27 to TRBJ1-1, with 8 bases identical to TRBD1. V dropped 5 bases and J dropped 6; count of bases not matched to a gene: 11. Germline CDR1 and CDR2: MNHEY and SMNVEV (reference sequence). The CDR3 is 15 amino acids. For the CDR3, the DNA is TGTGCCAGCAGTCGGACAGGGAAGGGAACCTCTGAAGCTTTCTTT. Translation gives CASSRTGKGTSEAFF.

The chain uses TRBV2 and TRBJ1-4; TRBD1 matches 10 bases. The CDR3 loop spans 14 amino acids. V was pared by 6 bases and J by 8 bases, with 6 bases of the junction left unmatched. The V gene's germline CDR1 is SNHLY and CDR2 FYNNEI. The CDR3 loop is CASRTGTGEEKLFF. DNA of the CDR3: TGTGCCAGCAGAACCGGGACAGGGGAAGAAAAACTGTTTTTT.

V is TRBV5-1 and J is TRBJ2-6, with D possibly being TRBD1 (6 bases). The CDR3 extends over 14 amino acids. Trimming took off 3 bases at V and 4 bases at J, with 8 bases between the two ends. Germline assignment: CDR1 SGHRS and CDR2 YFSETQ. The CDR3 nucleotides are TGCGCCAGCAGCTCAGGGGTCGGGGCCAACGTCCTGACTTTC. Protein: CASSSGVGANVLTF.

The rearrangement links TRBV4-1 to TRBJ1-2; D call uncertain. V was trimmed by 1 base and J by 0 bases, leaving 12 bases between them. CDR3 size: 16 residues. CDR1 and CDR2 (germline): MGHRA, YSYEKL. As DNA, the CDR3 is TGCGCCAGCAGCCAAGTATACACAAGTACTAACTATGGCTACACCTTC. It encodes CASSQVYTSTNYGYTF.

This chain joins TRBV6-5 and TRBJ2-7; D is ambiguous. This CDR3 spans 14 amino acids. The V end lost 6 bases, the J end lost 2 bases, and 14 bases lay between the germline ends. Germline V CDR1 and CDR2: MNHEY, SVGAGI. The CDR3 bases are TGTGCCAGCAGCCTATCACCTACGACCTACGAGCAGTACTTC. This codes for CASSLSPTTYEQYF.

The CDR3 is CASIPSVGDKNTEAFF. CDR3 nucleotide sequence: TGTGCCAGCATCCCCTCTGTCGGGGACAAGAACACTGAAGCTTTCTTT. V usage is TRBV25-1 and J usage is TRBJ1-1; a weak D match, TRBD1 (6 bases). The CDR3 length is 16 residues. V dropped 7 bases and J dropped 1 base, with 19 bases sitting between them. Germline V gives CDR1 MGHDK, CDR2 SYGVNS. The variable domain in full, completed from reference TRBV25-1 and TRBJ1-1, reads EADIYQTPRYLVIGTGKKITLECSQTMGHDKMYWYQQDPGMELHLIHYSYGVNSTEKGDLSSESTVSRIRTEHFPLTLESARPSHTSQYLCASIPSVGDKNTEAFFGQGTRLTVV.

This rearrangement joins TRBV4-3 to TRBJ1-4, with 7 positions matching TRBD1. V was clipped by 5 bases and J by 4 bases; unmatched bases: 13. The CDR3 has 17 amino acids. Per germline, CDR1 LGHNA and CDR2 YSLEER. In nucleotides, the CDR3 is TGCGCCAGCAGCAAAGGGACAGCCACGCACTATAATGAAAAACTGTTTTTT. Its protein is CASSKGTATHYNEKLFF.

V usage is TRBV5-4 and J usage is TRBJ2-1; 7 nucleotides agree with TRBD1. Looked up from germline, CDR1 is SGHNT and CDR2 is YYREEE (reference sequence). The V segment lost 2 bases and the J segment 1 base; nucleotides outside the gene matches: 6. This CDR3 region has 16 residues. CDR3 sequence (DNA): TGTGCCAGCAGCTTAGCAGGGGGTTCTTCCTACAATGAGCAGTTCTTC. Translation gives CASSLAGGSSYNEQFF.

This chain connects TRBV5-1 to TRBJ2-7, with 8 bases fitting TRBD1. This CDR3 has 15 residues. The ends lost 2 bases at V and 6 bases at J; junction bases unmatched: 10. Germline-derived CDR1 and CDR2 are SGHRS and YFSETQ. The CDR3, as DNA: TGCGCCAGCAGCTTCCTATCCGGGACAGGAGCCGAGCAGTACTTC. Encoded protein: CASSFLSGTGAEQYF.

This rearrangement joins TRBV9 to TRBJ2-1, with TRBD1 matching 8 bases. Germline loops: CDR1 SGDLS, CDR2 YYNGEE. The CDR3 spans 15 residues. V lost 3 bases and J lost 5; bases outside the gene matches: 7. The CDR3 nucleotides read TGTGCCAGCAGCGCCTCCGGGACAGGCCACAATGAGCAGTTCTTC. Amino acid sequence: CASSASGTGHNEQFF.

V and J are TRBV2 and TRBJ2-2; TRBD2 aligns across 9 bases. Trimming at V came to 7 bases and at J to 1 base, leaving 4 bases not matched to a gene. CDR3 length: 15 amino acids. Germline-derived CDR1 and CDR2 are SNHLY and FYNNEI. The CDR3 protein is CASTAAGGNTGELFF. The CDR3 nucleotides are TGTGCCAGCACTGCAGCGGGGGGGAACACCGGGGAGCTGTTTTTT.

The rearrangement uses TRBV9 and TRBJ2-5, with a weak D call TRBD2 (5 bases). Germline loops: CDR1 SGDLS, CDR2 YYNGEE. The CDR3 contains 16 residues. The V end was cut by 3 bases, the J end by 4 bases, with 19 bases between. The CDR3 here is CASSAPKDSLIETQYF. DNA of the CDR3: TGTGCCAGCAGCGCTCCGAAGGACTCACTCATAGAGACCCAGTACTTC.